This TCR beta chain originates from a study of T cells in Graves' hyperthyroidism and ophthalmopathy. Study details: Peripheral blood was obtained at initial diagnosis, preceding any treatment.

Authors of the study amplified TCR beta CDR3 regions from RNA transcripts. RT-PCR in the first round (using the HTBI primer set) targeted the TCR CDR3. TCRdb reprocessed the multiplex PCR reads via MiXCR and lists one record per CDR3 protein. In the table there are about 500,000 distinct CDR3 sequences, 14% of which are singletons. This clonotype appeared a few times. The antigen is unknown. Trimming took 2 bases from V and 4 from J; bases not matched to a gene: 19. Germline CDR1 is SNHLY and CDR2 is FYNNEI. This CDR3 is built from 20 residues. Criteria for exclusion of patients were uncontrolled infection, other autoimmune disease, pregnancy or lactation. Each diagnosis drew on symptoms, thyroxine, TRAb, thyroid ultrasound and orbital computed tomography findings. General study findings and limits: Model-based prediction identified ophthalmopathy a median about 6 months prior to its onset.

This sequence originates from a woman younger than 35 with Graves' hyperthyroidism. The chain couples TRBV2 to TRBJ2-3; 9 positions match TRBD2. Sequencing input: blood. In nucleotides, the CDR3 is TGTGCCAGCAGTGAATCGGAGGACTTAGCAGGCGGGGGGGATCCAGATACGCAGTATTTT. This translates into CASSESEDLAGGGDPDTQYF.